This TCR beta chain was retrieved from a study of blood T cells in healthy people across ages. This clonotype came up a few times. The antigen is not known. Per the germline V gene, CDR1 is LGHNA and CDR2 is YSLEER. The CDR3 spans 16 residues. Germline trimming cut 0 bases from V and 5 bases from J; bases unmatched to any gene: 6. Study observations and caveats: Higher diversity and more naive CD4+ cells were features of long-lived donors, compared to aged donors.

The use of a sample-barcoded 5' primer and a J-beta primer mix characterized a second PCR of roughly 6 to 12 cycles. A template-switch adaptor containing 12 random nucleotides labeled each cDNA molecule. TCRdb reprocessed the 5' RACE reads with MiXCR, giving one entry per CDR3 protein. The repertoire has around 1,000,000 distinct CDR3 sequences, 20% to 25% of them found once; the top ten carry around 0.75%. The same data also contributed to another study, on T cells of mothers and their children. In that study: The authors used all extracted RNA for cDNA synthesis, at 1.5 ug per 15 ul.

This clonotype originated in a girl under 10 years old in good health. Sequenced material: blood. The genes are TRBV4-3 and TRBJ2-7, with 11 bases matching TRBD1. CDR3 region: CASSQDTGTGGDEQYF. CDR3 DNA: TGCGCCAGCAGCCAAGATACGGGGACAGGGGGGGACGAGCAGTACTTC.